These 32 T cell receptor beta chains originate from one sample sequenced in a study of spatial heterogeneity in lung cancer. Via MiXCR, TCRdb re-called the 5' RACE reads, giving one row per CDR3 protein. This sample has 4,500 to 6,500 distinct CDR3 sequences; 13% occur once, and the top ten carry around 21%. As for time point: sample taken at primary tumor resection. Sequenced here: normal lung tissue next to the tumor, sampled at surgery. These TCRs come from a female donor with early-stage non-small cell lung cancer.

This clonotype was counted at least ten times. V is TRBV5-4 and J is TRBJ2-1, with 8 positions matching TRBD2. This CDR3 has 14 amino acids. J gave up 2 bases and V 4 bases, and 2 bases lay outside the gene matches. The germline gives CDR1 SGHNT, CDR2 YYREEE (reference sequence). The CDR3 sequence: CASSGSGAYNEQFF. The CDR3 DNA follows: TGTGCCAGCAGCGGTAGCGGGGCCTACAATGAGCAGTTCTTC.

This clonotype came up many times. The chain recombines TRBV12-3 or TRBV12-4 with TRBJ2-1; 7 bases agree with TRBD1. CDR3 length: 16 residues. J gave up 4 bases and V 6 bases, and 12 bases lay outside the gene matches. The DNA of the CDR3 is TGTGCCAGCAGGGGGGTGACAGGGCCGAGGTACAATGAGCAGTTCTTC. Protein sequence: CASRGVTGPRYNEQFF.

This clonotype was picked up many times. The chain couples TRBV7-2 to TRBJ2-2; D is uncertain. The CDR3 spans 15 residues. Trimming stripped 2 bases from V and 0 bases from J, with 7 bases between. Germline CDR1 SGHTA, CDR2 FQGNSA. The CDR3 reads CASSLNGPNTGELFF. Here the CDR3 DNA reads TGTGCCAGCAGCTTAAACGGGCCGAACACCGGGGAGCTGTTTTTT.

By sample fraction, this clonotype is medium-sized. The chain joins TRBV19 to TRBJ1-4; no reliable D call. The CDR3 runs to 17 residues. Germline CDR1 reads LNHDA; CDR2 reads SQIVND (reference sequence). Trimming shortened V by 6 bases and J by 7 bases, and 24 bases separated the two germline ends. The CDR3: CASSSDAGSPGAEKLFF. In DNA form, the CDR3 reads TGTGCCAGTAGCTCCGACGCCGGGTCCCCCGGAGCTGAAAAACTGTTTTTT.

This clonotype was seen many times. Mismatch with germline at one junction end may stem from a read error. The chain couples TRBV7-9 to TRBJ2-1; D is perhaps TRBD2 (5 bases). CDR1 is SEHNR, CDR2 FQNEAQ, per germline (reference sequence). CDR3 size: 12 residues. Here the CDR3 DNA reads TGTGCCAGCAGCTTATCGACGATACTCGGAGGATTC. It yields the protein CASSLSTILGGF.

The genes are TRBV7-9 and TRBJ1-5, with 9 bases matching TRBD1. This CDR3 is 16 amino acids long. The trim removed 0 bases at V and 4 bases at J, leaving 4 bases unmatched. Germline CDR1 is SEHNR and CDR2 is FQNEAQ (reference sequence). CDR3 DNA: TGTGCCAGCAGCTTAGCGCTGGGACAGGGTAATCAGCCCCAGCATTTT. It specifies CASSLALGQGNQPQHF.

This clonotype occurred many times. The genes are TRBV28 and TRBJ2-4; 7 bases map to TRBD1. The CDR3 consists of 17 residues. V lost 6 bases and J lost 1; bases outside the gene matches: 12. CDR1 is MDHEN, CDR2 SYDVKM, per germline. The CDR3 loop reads CASRMRWGRGAKNIQYF. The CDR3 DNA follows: TGTGCCAGCAGGATGCGTTGGGGCAGGGGGGCCAAAAACATTCAGTACTTC.

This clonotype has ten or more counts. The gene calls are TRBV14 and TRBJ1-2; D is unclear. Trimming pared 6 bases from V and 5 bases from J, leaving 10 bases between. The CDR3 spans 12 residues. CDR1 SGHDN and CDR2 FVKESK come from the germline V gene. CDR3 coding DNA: TGTGCCAGCAGTCGTGGCTGGTATGGCTACACCTTC. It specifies CASSRGWYGYTF.

The CDR3 nucleotides are TGTGCCAGCACCCAACCCAGCGGGAGGGAATCGGGAGAGCAGTTCTTC. As protein: CASTQPSGRESGEQFF. This sequence joins TRBV6-2 or TRBV6-3 and TRBJ2-1, with 10 bases lining up with TRBD2. Germline CDR1 and CDR2: MNHEY and SVGEGT. V was clipped by 7 bases and J by 10 bases; unmatched bases: 16. This CDR3 is 16 amino acids long.

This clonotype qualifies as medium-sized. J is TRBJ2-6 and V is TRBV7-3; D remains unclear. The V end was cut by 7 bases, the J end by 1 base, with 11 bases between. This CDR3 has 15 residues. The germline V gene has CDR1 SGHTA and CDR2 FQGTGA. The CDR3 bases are TGTGCCAGCACCTCAATTTTTTCTGGGGCCAACGTCCTGACTTTC. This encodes CASTSIFSGANVLTF.

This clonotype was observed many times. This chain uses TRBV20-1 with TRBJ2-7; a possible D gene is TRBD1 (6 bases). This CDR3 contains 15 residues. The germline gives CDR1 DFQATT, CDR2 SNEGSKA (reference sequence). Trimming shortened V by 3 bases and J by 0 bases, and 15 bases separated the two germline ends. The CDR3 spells CSARTGTPGSYEQYV. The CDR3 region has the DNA TGCAGTGCTAGGACCGGGACACCGGGCTCCTACGAGCAGTACGTC.

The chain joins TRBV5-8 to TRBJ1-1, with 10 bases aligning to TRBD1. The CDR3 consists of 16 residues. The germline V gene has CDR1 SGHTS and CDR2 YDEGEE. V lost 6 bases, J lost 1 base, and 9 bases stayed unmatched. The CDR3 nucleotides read TGTGCCAGCAACCCCAGGACAGGGGGATCGAACACTGAAGCTTTCTTT. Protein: CASNPRTGGSNTEAFF.

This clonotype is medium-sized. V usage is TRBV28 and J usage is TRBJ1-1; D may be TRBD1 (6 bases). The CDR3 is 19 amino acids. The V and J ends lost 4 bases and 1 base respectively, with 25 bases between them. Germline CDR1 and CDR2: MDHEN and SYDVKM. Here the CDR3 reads CASSYPAATDRRKNTEAFF. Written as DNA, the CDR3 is TGTGCCAGCAGTTACCCAGCCGCGACTGACAGGAGAAAGAACACTGAAGCTTTCTTT. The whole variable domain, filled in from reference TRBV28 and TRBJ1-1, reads DVKVTQSSRYLVKRTGEKVFLECVQDMDHENMFWYRQDPGLGLRLIYFSYDVKMKEKGDIPEGYSVSREKKERFSLILESASTNQTSMYLCASSYPAATDRRKNTEAFFGQGTRLTVV.

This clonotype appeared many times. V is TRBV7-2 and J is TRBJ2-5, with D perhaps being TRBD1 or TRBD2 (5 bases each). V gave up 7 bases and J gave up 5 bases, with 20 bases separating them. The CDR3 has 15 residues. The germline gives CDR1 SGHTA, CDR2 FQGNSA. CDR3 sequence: CASIRSGTAWETQYF. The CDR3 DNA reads TGTGCCAGCATCCGCTCCGGGACCGCGTGGGAGACCCAGTACTTC.

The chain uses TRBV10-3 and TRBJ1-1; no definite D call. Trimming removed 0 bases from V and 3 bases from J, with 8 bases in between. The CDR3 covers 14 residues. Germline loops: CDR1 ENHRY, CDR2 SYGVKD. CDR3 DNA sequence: TGTGCCATCAGTGAGTCGACGGCAGACACTGAAGCTTTCTTT. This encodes CAISESTADTEAFF.

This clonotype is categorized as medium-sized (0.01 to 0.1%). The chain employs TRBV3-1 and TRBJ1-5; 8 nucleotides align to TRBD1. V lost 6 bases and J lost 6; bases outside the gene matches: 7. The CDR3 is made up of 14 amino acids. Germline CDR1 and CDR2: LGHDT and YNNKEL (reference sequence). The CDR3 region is CASSSGQGGQPQHF. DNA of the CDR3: TGTGCCAGCAGTTCCGGACAGGGCGGTCAGCCCCAGCATTTT.

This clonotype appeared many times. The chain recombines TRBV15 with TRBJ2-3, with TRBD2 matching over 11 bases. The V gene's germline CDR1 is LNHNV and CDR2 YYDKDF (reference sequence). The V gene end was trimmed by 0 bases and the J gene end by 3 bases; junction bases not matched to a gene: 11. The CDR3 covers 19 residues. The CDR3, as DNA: TGTGCCACCAGCAGAGATGGATCAGCTAGCGGGAGGTTTACAGATACGCAGTATTTT. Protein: CATSRDGSASGRFTDTQYF. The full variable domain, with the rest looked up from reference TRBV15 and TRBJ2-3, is DAMVIQNPRYQVTQFGKPVTLSCSQTLNHNVMYWYQQKSSQAPKLLFHYYDKDFNNEADTPDNFQSRRPNTSFCFLDIRSPGLGDTAMYLCATSRDGSASGRFTDTQYFGPGTRLTVL.

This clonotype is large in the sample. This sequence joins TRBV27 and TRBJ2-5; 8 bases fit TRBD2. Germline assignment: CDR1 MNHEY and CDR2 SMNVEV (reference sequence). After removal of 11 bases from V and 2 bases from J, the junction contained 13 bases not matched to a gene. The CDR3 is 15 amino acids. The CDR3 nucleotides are TGTGCCCGCGACCAGGGGCGGGGGGATCAAGAGACCCAGTACTTC. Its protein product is CARDQGRGDQETQYF.

CDR3 residues: CASRLDAQETQYF. In DNA form, the CDR3 reads TGTGCCAGCAGGCTGGACGCCCAAGAGACCCAGTACTTC. The chain links TRBV28 to TRBJ2-5; D is uncertain. Germline assignment: CDR1 MDHEN and CDR2 SYDVKM. V lost 6 bases, J lost 1 base, and 9 bases lay in between. The CDR3 is 13 amino acids.

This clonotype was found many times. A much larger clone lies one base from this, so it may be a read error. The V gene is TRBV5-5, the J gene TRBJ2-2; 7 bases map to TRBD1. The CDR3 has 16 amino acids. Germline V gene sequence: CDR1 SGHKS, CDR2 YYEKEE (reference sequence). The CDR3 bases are TGTGTCAGCAAGAGTGGCAGGGGGACCACAACCGGGGAGCTGTTTTTT. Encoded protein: CVSKSGRGTTTGELFF.

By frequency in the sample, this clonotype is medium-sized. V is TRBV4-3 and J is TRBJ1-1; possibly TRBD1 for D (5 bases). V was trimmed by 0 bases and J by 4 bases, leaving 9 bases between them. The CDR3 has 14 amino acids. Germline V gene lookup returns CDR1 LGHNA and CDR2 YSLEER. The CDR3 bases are TGCGCCAGCAGCCAAGACCGGGGGAGCACTGAAGCTTTCTTT. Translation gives CASSQDRGSTEAFF.

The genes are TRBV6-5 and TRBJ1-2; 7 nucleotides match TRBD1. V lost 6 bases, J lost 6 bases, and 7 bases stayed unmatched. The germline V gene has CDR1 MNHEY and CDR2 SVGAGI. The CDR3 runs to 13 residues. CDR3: CASRPLTGNGYTF. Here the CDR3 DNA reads TGTGCCAGCAGACCACTGACAGGGAATGGCTACACCTTC.

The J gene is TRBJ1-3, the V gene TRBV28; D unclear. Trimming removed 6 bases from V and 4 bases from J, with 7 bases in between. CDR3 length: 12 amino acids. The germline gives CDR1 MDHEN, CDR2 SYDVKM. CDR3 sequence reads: CASSLQGNTIYF. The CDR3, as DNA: TGTGCCAGCAGCTTACAGGGAAACACCATATATTTT. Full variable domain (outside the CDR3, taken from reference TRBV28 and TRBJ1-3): DVKVTQSSRYLVKRTGEKVFLECVQDMDHENMFWYRQDPGLGLRLIYFSYDVKMKEKGDIPEGYSVSREKKERFSLILESASTNQTSMYLCASSLQGNTIYFGEGSWLTVV.

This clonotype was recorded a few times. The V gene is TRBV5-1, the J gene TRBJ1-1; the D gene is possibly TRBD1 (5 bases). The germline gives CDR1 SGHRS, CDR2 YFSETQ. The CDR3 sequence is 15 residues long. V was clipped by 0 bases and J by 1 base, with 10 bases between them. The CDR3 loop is CASSLDGGKNTEAFF. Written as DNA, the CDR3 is TGCGCCAGCAGCTTGGATGGGGGAAAGAACACTGAAGCTTTCTTT. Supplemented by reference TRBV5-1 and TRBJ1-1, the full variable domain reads KAGVTQTPRYLIKTRGQQVTLSCSPISGHRSVSWYQQTPGQGLQFLFEYFSETQRNKGNFPGRFSGRQFSNSRSEMNVSTLELGDSALYLCASSLDGGKNTEAFFGQGTRLTVV.

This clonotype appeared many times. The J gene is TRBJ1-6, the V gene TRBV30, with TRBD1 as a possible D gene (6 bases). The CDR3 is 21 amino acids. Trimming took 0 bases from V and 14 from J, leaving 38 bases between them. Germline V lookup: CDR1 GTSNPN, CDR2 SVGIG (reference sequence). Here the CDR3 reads CAWSVLFVFLDRLLYNITLHF. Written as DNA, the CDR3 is TGTGCCTGGAGTGTACTTTTTGTGTTTTTGGACAGACTCCTCTATAATATTACCCTCCACTTT.

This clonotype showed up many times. The CDR3 loop is CASSDTGAYEQYF. For the CDR3, the DNA is TGTGCCAGCAGTGACACCGGGGCCTACGAGCAGTACTTC. V and J are TRBV6-2 or TRBV6-3 and TRBJ2-7; the D gene is possibly TRBD2 (5 bases). The CDR3 is 13 residues long. V gave up 5 bases and J gave up 2 bases, with 10 bases separating them. Germline lookup yields CDR1 MNHEY and CDR2 SVGEGT.

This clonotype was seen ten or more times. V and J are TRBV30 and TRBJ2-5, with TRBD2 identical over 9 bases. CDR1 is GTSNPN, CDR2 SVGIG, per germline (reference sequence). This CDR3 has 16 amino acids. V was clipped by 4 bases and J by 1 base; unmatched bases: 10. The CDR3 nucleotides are TGTGCCTGGAATCGTGTCCTAGCGGGATCCCAAGAGACCCAGTACTTC. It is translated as CAWNRVLAGSQETQYF.

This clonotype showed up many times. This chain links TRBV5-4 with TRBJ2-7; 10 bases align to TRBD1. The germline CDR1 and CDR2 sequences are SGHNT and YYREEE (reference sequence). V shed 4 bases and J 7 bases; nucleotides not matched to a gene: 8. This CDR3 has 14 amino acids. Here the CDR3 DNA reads TGTGCCAGCAGCCTTGGGACAGGGGCTGGTGAGCAGTACGTC. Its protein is CASSLGTGAGEQYV.

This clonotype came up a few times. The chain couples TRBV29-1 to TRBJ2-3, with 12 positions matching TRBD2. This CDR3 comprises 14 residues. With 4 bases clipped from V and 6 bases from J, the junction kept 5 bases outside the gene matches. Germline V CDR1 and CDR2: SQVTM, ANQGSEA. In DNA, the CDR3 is TGCAGCGTTGTCGCTAGCGGGAGGGTTGATACGCAGTATTTT. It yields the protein CSVVASGRVDTQYF.

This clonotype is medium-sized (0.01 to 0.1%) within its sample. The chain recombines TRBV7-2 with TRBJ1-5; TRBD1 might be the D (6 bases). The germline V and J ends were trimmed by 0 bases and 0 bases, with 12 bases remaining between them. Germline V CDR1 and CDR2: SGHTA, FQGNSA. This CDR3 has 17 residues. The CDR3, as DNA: TGTGCCAGCAGCTTAGCGTCACAGGGCTATAGCAATCAGCCCCAGCATTTT. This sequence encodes CASSLASQGYSNQPQHF.

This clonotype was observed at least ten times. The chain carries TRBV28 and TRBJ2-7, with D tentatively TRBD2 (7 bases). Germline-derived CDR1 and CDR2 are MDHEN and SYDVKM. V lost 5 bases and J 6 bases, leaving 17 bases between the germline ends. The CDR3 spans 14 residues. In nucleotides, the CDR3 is TGTGCCAGCAGTCCAGGGACAACGGGAGGCGAGCAGTACTTC. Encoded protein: CASSPGTTGGEQYF.

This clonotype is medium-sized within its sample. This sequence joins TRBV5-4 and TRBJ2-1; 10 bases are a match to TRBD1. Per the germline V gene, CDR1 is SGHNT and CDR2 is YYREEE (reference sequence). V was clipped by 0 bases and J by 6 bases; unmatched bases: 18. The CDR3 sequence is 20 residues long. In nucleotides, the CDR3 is TGTGCCAGCAGCTTGGGGGGCCCTCGACAGGGGGCAAGAATCGGCAATGAGCAGTTCTTC. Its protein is CASSLGGPRQGARIGNEQFF.